This TCR beta chain was obtained from a study of response to subunit inactivated influenza vaccine. TCRdb fed the RT-PCR reads into MiXCR, producing one record per CDR3 protein. The top ten hold over 10% of the sample, which has 450,000 to 600,000 distinct CDR3 sequences, 7.6% seen once. The V and J ends lost 3 bases and 0 bases respectively, with 18 bases between them. The CDR3 is 19 residues long. CDR1 MGHDK and CDR2 SYGVNS come from the germline V gene. Study conclusions and caveats: The authors suggested that few new T cells are recruited per seasonal influenza vaccination.

This clonotype was detected many times. Its antigen is currently unknown. The sample in question was PBMCs from blood, obtained 23 to 25 months after vaccination. The source of this sequence is a man between 50 and 75 years old who received an inactivated influenza vaccine. This chain joins TRBV25-1 and TRBJ1-6; a possible D gene is TRBD1 (5 bases). The CDR3, as DNA: TGTGCCAGCAGTGAGGGACGTTCACCCCTGAGCTCCTATAATTCACCCCTCCACTTT. It translates to CASSEGRSPLSSYNSPLHF.